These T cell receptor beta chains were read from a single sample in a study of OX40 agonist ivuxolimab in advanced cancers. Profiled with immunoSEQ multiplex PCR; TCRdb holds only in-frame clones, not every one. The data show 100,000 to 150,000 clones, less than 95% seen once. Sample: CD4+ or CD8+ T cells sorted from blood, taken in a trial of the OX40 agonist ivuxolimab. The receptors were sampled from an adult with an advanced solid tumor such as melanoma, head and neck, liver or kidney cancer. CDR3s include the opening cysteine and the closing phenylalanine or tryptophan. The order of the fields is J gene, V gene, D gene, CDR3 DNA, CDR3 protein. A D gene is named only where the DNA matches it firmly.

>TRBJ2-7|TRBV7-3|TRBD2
TGTGCCAGCAGCCCTGGGACTAGCGCTTACGAGCAGTACTTC
CASSPGTSAYEQYF
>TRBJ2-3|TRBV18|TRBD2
TGTGCCAGCTCATCCCGAGGAGCGGGAGTAGGAGATACGCAGTATTTT
CASSSRGAGVGDTQYF
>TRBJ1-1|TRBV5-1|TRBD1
TGCGCCAGCAGCTTGGGGACACCGGGACAGACCGTAACTTTCTTT
CASSLGTPGQTVTFF
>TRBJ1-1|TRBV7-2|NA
TGTGCCAGCAGCTTCGGGAGTGGGATGAACACTGAAGCTTTCTTT
CASSFGSGMNTEAFF
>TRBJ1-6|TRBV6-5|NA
TGTGCCAGCAAGTACCAGGGCAGCCTTAATTCACCCCTCCACTTT
CASKYQGSLNSPLHF
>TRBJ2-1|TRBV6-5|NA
TGTGCCAGCAGTTACGCGGCAACCTACAATGAGCAGTTCTTC
CASSYAATYNEQFF
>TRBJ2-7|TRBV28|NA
TGTGCCAGCAGTTTCTATGGGGGCTCCTACGAGCAGTACTTC
CASSFYGGSYEQYF
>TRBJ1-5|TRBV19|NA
TGTGCCAGTAGTACGCAGACAGGTGTGGGGCAGCCCCAGCATTTT
CASSTQTGVGQPQHF
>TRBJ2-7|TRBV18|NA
TGTGCCAGCTCACCTGGAGTCCCTCCATCCTACGAGCAGTACTTC
CASSPGVPPSYEQYF
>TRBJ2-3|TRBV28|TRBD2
TGTGCCAGCAGTTTCAACCCAGGGAGGGCAGTTACGCAGTATTTT
CASSFNPGRAVTQYF